This TCR beta chain stems from a study of shared clonotypes between healthy human individuals. Sequencing was performed with immunoSEQ multiplex PCR; in TCRdb, only in-frame clones are kept and a portion is missing. The repertoire holds roughly 500,000 clones, with 60% to 80% as singletons. This CDR3 contains 12 residues. From germline, CDR1 is MNHNY and CDR2 SVGAGI (reference sequence). The V gene end was trimmed by 5 bases and the J gene end by 10 bases; junction bases not matched to a gene: 2. The rearrangement joins TRBV6-6 to TRBJ2-1; 10 bases align to TRBD2. The specimen sequenced was PBMCs. The source of this sequence is a woman aged 40 to 50 in good health. Some clones in this sample may be carry-over from other donors' samples. In DNA form, the CDR3 reads TGTGCCAGCAGTCTACTAGCGGGAGAGCAGTTCTTC. Its translation: CASSLLAGEQFF.